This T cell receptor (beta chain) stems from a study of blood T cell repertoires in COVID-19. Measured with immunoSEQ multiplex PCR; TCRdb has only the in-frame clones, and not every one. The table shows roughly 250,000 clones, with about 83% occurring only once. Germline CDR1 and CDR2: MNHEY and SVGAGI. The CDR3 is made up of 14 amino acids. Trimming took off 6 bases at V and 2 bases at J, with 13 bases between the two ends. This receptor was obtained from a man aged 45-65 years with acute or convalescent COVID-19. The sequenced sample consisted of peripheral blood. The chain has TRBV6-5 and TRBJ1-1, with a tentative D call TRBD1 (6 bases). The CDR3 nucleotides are TGTGCCAGCAGCAGACAGGCCCTAAACACTGAAGCTTTCTTT. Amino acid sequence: CASSRQALNTEAFF.